A selection of T cell receptor beta chains follows, all from one sample in a study of beta chain features in type 1 diabetes. Profiling relied on immunoSEQ multiplex PCR, and the TCRdb table lists in-frame clones only, not all of them. The profile covers just under 150,000 clones, with about 13% appearing a single time and under 1.5% taken by the ten largest. Material for sequencing was central memory CD4+ T cells from blood. The receptor source for this set is a man aged 18 to 29 with type 1 diabetes. CDR3s include the opening cysteine and the closing phenylalanine or tryptophan.

v_call	j_call	cdr3_aa
TRBV5-1	TRBJ2-7	CASSLDQSSYEQYF
TRBV7-9	TRBJ2-1	CASSFVGEYNEQFF
TRBV2	TRBJ2-4	CASSTVNIQYF
TRBV19	TRBJ1-4	CASSMETALGEKLFF
TRBV15	TRBJ2-1	CATSGPTSGGHNEQFF
TRBV10-3	TRBJ2-7	CAISGQGTQSWYF
TRBV6-1	TRBJ2-1	CASRLESSYNEQFF
TRBV28	TRBJ2-1	CASRERGGGHNEQFF
TRBV6-1	TRBJ1-1	CASSEFYQAFF
TRBV29-1	TRBJ2-3	CSVEVATSDTQYF
TRBV18	TRBJ1-5	CASSPGVDEPQHF
TRBV6-1	TRBJ1-2	CASRRGTANYGYTF
TRBV11-3	TRBJ2-3	CASSFRTGGFGTDTQYF
TRBV7-9	TRBJ2-5	CASRRQGGGETQYF
TRBV29-1	TRBJ2-1	CSARPTSGVDEQFF
TRBV15	TRBJ2-3	CATSRDGLAGGLDTQYF
TRBV29-1	TRBJ1-1	CSGRQGDEAFF
TRBV19	TRBJ1-1	CASSMGAQGTEAFF
TRBV20-1	TRBJ1-1	CSALGQREAFF
TRBV29-1	TRBJ2-5	CSVQTGETQYF
TRBV30	TRBJ2-2	CAWSGTSGVTGELFF
TRBV30	TRBJ1-2	CAWRDTNRHTF
TRBV29-1	TRBJ1-2	CSADRGGNYGYTF
TRBV6-6	TRBJ1-2	CASSPDEGGYTF
TRBV2	TRBJ1-6	CASSEGGPGPLHF
TRBV6-1	TRBJ2-5	CASSFGQAVQETQYF
TRBV6-6	TRBJ1-1	CASRSPGGGTEAFF
TRBV7-3	TRBJ2-5	CASSDGLQETQYF
TRBV7-2	TRBJ2-4	CASSSTPGNIQYF
TRBV27	TRBJ2-3	CASSPTRLSTDTQYF
TRBV5-4	TRBJ1-2	CASSPLQADGYTF
TRBV9	TRBJ2-2	CASSGQLTGELFF
TRBV7-8	TRBJ1-1	CASTTGVEAFF
TRBV25-1	TRBJ1-2	CASSAWGRGPHYYGYTF
TRBV2	TRBJ2-2	CASSEGRVFTGELFF
TRBV5-1	TRBJ1-4	CASSLAGTANEKLFF
TRBV7-9	TRBJ2-7	CASSLSGTGDLRGNF
TRBV5-8	TRBJ2-5	CASSPRTGGETQYF
TRBV14	TRBJ2-3	CASSQAGGGTQYF
TRBV4-1	TRBJ2-1	CASSAGQGSDNEQFF
TRBV7-9	TRBJ1-2	CASSPGQGWVNYGYTF
TRBV11-2	TRBJ2-6	CASSDPSGANVLTF
TRBV9	TRBJ2-7	CASSPRSLGTYEQYF
TRBV5-1	TRBJ1-5	CASSLEGANSNQPQHF
TRBV28	TRBJ2-1	CASTSRARQIPPSSYNEQFF
TRBV5-1	TRBJ2-4	CASSLLGQGSRPKNIQYF
TRBV9	TRBJ1-5	CASSVGDAGPQPQHF
TRBV9	TRBJ2-1	CASSVVAGGDNEQFF
TRBV30	TRBJ2-3	CAWSVQTGSTDTQYF
TRBV5-8	TRBJ1-2	CASSLEGTGYDYGYTF
TRBV30	TRBJ2-5	CAGSVAAGTETQYF
TRBV25-1	TRBJ2-1	CASSSGVRSYNEQFF
TRBV5-1	TRBJ1-1	CASSSSGIGDTEAFF